This TCR beta chain was sequenced during a study of CD8+CD57+ T cells in acquired aplastic anemia. Study background: Recorded DNA amounts for sorted CD4+ and CD8+ cells had an average of approximately 3 ug.

TCR beta VDJ and CDR3 were profiled, and genomic DNA was the template. Each CDR3 protein is one row after TCRdb ran MiXCR on the reads. The sample has over 40,000 distinct CDR3 sequences; 60% to 70% are singletons. This clonotype was seen only a few times. Selection for sequencing was limited to patients who had shown CD8+CD57+ cell expansion by flow cytometry. Losses at the gene ends were 3 bases for V and 1 base for J; bases not matched to a gene: 5. Germline CDR1 and CDR2: ENHRY and SYGVKD. CDR3 length: 15 amino acids. Sequencing was performed on sorted CD4+, CD8+, or CD8+CD57+ T cells (not recorded which) from PBMCs. The sequence was obtained from a human donor with aplastic anemia. The rearrangement uses TRBV10-3 and TRBJ2-5; 7 bases agree with TRBD2. As DNA, the CDR3 is TGTGCCATCAGTGAAAGCGGGGAGTCCCAAGAGACCCAGTACTTC. Amino acids: CAISESGESQETQYF.